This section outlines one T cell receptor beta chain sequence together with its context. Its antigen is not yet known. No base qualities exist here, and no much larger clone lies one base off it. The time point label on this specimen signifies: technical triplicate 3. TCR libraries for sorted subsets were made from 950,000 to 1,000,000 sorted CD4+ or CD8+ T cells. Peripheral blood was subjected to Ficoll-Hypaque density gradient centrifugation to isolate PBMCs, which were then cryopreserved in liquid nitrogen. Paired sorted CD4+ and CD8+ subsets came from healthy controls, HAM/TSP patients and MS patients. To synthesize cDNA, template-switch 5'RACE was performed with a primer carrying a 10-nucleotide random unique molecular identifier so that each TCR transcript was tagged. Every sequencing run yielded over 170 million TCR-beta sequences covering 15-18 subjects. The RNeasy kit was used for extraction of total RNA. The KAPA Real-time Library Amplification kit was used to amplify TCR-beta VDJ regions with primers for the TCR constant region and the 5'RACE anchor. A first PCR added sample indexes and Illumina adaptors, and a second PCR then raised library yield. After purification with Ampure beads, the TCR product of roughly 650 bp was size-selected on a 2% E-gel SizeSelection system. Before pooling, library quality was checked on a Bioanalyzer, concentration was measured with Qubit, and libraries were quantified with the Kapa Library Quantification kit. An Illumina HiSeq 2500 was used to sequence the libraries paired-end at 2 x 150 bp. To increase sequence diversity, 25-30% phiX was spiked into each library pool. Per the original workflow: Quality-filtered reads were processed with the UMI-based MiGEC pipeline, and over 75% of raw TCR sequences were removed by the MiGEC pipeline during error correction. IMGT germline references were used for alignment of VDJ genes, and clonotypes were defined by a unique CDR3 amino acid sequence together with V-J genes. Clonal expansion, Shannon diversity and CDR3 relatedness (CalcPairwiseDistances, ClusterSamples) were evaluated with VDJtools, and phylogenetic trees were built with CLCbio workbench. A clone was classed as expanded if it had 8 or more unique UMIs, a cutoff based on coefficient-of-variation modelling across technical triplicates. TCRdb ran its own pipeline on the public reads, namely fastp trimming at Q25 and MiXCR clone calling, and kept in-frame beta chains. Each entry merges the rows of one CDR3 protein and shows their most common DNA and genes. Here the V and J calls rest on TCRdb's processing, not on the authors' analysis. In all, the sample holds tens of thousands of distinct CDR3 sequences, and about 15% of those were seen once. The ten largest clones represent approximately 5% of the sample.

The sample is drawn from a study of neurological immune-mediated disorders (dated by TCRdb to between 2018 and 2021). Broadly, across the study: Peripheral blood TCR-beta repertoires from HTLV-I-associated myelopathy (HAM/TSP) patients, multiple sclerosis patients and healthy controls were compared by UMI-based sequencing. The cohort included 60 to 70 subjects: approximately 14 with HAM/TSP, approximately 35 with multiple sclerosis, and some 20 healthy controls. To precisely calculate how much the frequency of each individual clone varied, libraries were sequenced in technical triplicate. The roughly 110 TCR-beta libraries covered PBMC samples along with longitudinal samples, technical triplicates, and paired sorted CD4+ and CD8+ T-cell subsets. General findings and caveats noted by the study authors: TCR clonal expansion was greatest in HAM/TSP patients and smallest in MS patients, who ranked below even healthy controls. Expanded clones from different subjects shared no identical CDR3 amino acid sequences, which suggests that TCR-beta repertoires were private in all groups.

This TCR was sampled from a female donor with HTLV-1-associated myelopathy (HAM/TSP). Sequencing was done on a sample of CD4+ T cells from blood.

The nucleotide sequence reads as follows: TGCGCCAGCAACAAGGGGACCTCGGCCGAGCAGTACTTC. It translates as CASNKGTSAEQYF. The rearrangement combines TRBV5-1 with TRBJ2-7; the D call is possibly TRBD1 or TRBD2, each sharing 5 bases. CDR1 SGHRS and CDR2 YFSETQ were looked up in the germline V gene. Trimming takes 6 bases from V and 6 bases from J, and the germline ends sit 16 bases apart. The CDR3 runs 13 residues from the cysteine to the phenylalanine. Only the CDR3 DNA is retained, 39 bases long and in frame from the first base.